One sample yielded the 20 T cell receptor beta chains listed below, sequenced in a study of early T cells in non-severe SARS-CoV-2 infection. MiXCR, run by TCRdb on the 5' RACE reads, gives a single entry per CDR3 protein. The sample includes over 25,000 distinct CDR3 sequences, 5% to 7% of them seen just once. Material for sequencing was whole blood. Source of these receptors: an adult who was a healthcare worker with PCR-confirmed SARS-CoV-2 infection or an uninfected control (not recorded which).

This clonotype showed up just a few times. A junction end diverges from the germline sequence, so it may reflect a read error. The chain carries TRBV27 and TRBJ1-2; 8 bases match TRBD1. Germline values: CDR1 MNHEY, CDR2 SMNVEV (reference sequence). The CDR3 totals 13 residues. The CDR3 region is CASSLQGAGPQYF. The CDR3 DNA reads TGTGCCAGCAGTTTACAGGGGGCGGGACCTCAATACTTC.

This clonotype was seen repeatedly, ten times or more. This sequence joins TRBV12-3 or TRBV12-4 and TRBJ2-1; 11 bases fit TRBD2. V gave up 6 bases and J gave up 8 bases; unmatched junction bases: 6. This CDR3 is 14 amino acids long. As DNA, the CDR3 is TGTGCCAGCAGGCGTAGCGGGGGGGCGGATGAGCAGTTCTTC. The encoded protein is CASRRSGGADEQFF.

In its sample, this clonotype was seen many times. This rearrangement joins TRBV7-9 to TRBJ2-7, with D possibly being TRBD2 (6 bases). Per germline, CDR1 SEHNR and CDR2 FQNEAQ (reference sequence). CDR3 length: 15 amino acids. Trimming left V 8 bases short and J 6 bases short, with 23 bases between. CDR3 sequence: CASAWGAGGDSEQYF. The CDR3 coding sequence is TGTGCCAGCGCTTGGGGCGCAGGAGGGGATTCCGAGCAGTACTTC.

This clonotype occurred many times. The rearrangement links TRBV24-1 to TRBJ2-3; the D gene is possibly TRBD1 (5 bases). The CDR3 contains 15 residues. Trimming removed 5 bases from V and 0 bases from J, with 11 bases in between. Germline V CDR1 and CDR2: KGHDR, SFDVKD. CDR3 in DNA: TGTGCCACCAGTGGGCAGGGCCTTAGCACAGATACGCAGTATTTT. As protein: CATSGQGLSTDTQYF.

The chain uses TRBV11-2 and TRBJ2-7; 7 bases match TRBD2. The CDR3 consists of 16 residues. Trimming cost V 8 bases and J 1 base; bases outside gene matches: 14. Germline CDR1 SGHAT, CDR2 FQNNGV. This CDR3 is CASQSRGLGGSYEQYF. The CDR3 DNA reads as TGTGCCAGCCAGTCTCGTGGACTAGGCGGGTCCTACGAGCAGTACTTC. Full variable domain (missing parts from reference TRBV11-2 and TRBJ2-7): EAGVAQSPRYKIIEKRQSVAFWCNPISGHATLYWYQQILGQGPKLLIQFQNNGVVDDSQLPKDRFSAERLKGVDSTLKIQPAKLEDSAVYLCASQSRGLGGSYEQYFGPGTRLTVT.

This clonotype occurred many times. The CDR3 spells CAIKDGGSYNEQFF. CDR3 in DNA: TGTGCCATCAAGGACGGGGGATCCTACAATGAGCAGTTCTTC. The chain recombines TRBV10-3 with TRBJ2-1; possibly TRBD2 for D (6 bases). The CDR3 loop spans 14 amino acids. The V gene's germline CDR1 is ENHRY and CDR2 SYGVKD. V lost 7 bases and J 1 base, leaving 11 bases between the germline ends.

This clonotype occurred many times. V usage is TRBV28 and J usage is TRBJ2-7; 9 bases match TRBD2. The V gene end was trimmed by 8 bases and the J gene end by 9 bases; junction bases not matched to a gene: 11. The CDR3 extends over 13 amino acids. CDR1 and CDR2 (germline): MDHEN, SYDVKM. The CDR3 sequence is CASHRRGGRSQYF. The CDR3 nucleotides are TGTGCCAGCCACCGGCGGGGGGGACGATCGCAGTACTTC. Full variable domain (outside the CDR3, taken from reference TRBV28 and TRBJ2-7): DVKVTQSSRYLVKRTGEKVFLECVQDMDHENMFWYRQDPGLGLRLIYFSYDVKMKEKGDIPEGYSVSREKKERFSLILESASTNQTSMYLCASHRRGGRSQYFGPGTRLTVT.

This clonotype was found a few times. This rearrangement joins TRBV14 to TRBJ2-1; TRBD1 matches at 10 bases. The CDR3 is made up of 15 amino acids. The trim removed 3 bases at V and 9 bases at J, leaving 8 bases unmatched. CDR1 and CDR2 (germline): SGHDN, FVKESK. CDR3 sequence reads: CASSQRRDRGLEQFF. In DNA form, the CDR3 reads TGTGCCAGCAGCCAGAGACGGGACAGGGGCCTTGAGCAGTTCTTC.

The V gene is TRBV6-2 or TRBV6-3, the J gene TRBJ2-3; 8 bases are shared with TRBD1. After removal of 5 bases from V and 2 bases from J, the junction contained 9 bases not matched to a gene. Germline lookup yields CDR1 MNHEY and CDR2 SVGEGT. The CDR3 spans 16 residues. The CDR3 region has the DNA TGTGCCAGCAGTGACTGGACAGGGAGCCTCACAGATACGCAGTATTTT. Protein: CASSDWTGSLTDTQYF.

V and J are TRBV10-3 and TRBJ1-1, with a possible D match to TRBD1 (5 bases). This CDR3 comprises 14 residues. Germline CDR1 is ENHRY and CDR2 is SYGVKD. The V end lost 4 bases, the J end lost 1 base, and 10 bases lay between the germline ends. The CDR3 DNA sequence: TGTGCCATCAGTGTTCAGGGTGCGAACACTGAAGCTTTCTTT. This sequence encodes CAISVQGANTEAFF.

This clonotype has at least ten counts. J is TRBJ2-7 and V is TRBV19; D uncertain. The germline V and J ends were trimmed by 5 bases and 6 bases, with 14 bases remaining between them. CDR3 length: 13 amino acids. Per germline, CDR1 LNHDA and CDR2 SQIVND (reference sequence). The CDR3 DNA reads as TGTGCCAGTAGTTCGGGCTCCCCGGGCGAGCAGTACTTC. It translates to CASSSGSPGEQYF.

This clonotype occurred many times. The genes are TRBV19 and TRBJ1-5, with D unresolved. Looked up from germline, CDR1 is LNHDA and CDR2 is SQIVND (reference sequence). CDR3 size: 13 residues. V was clipped by 3 bases and J by 4 bases, with 7 bases between them. CDR3 sequence (DNA): TGTGCCAGTAGTATCTACCAAAATCAGCCCCAGCATTTT. Amino acids: CASSIYQNQPQHF. Supplemented by reference TRBV19 and TRBJ1-5, the full variable domain reads DGGITQSPKYLFRKEGQNVTLSCEQNLNHDAMYWYRQDPGQGLRLIYYSQIVNDFQKGDIAEGYSVSREKKESFPLTVTSAQKNPTAFYLCASSIYQNQPQHFGDGTRLSIL.

This clonotype occurred many times. V usage is TRBV25-1 and J usage is TRBJ1-3; 8 nucleotides align to TRBD1. The CDR3 loop spans 17 amino acids. Germline CDR1 reads MGHDK; CDR2 reads SYGVNS. V lost 3 bases to trimming and J lost 0 bases; unmatched junction nucleotides: 7. The CDR3, as DNA: TGTGCCAGCAGTGAGCGGACAGGGTTCTCCTCTGGAAACACCATATATTTT. Protein product: CASSERTGFSSGNTIYF.

This clonotype was picked up a small number of times. This rearrangement joins TRBV4-1 to TRBJ2-2; D gene unclear. Deletions cut 0 bases from V and 4 bases from J, with 6 bases between. Germline CDR1 is MGHRA and CDR2 is YSYEKL. The CDR3 has 14 amino acids. The CDR3 sequence: CASSQEGRTGELFF. The CDR3 DNA reads as TGCGCCAGCAGCCAAGAAGGTCGCACCGGGGAGCTGTTTTTT.

There are many counts of this clonotype. The chain couples TRBV5-1 to TRBJ1-2; 8 bases match TRBD1. The CDR3 is 14 residues long. Germline V gene data show CDR1 as SGHRS and CDR2 as YFSETQ. The junction had 5 bases not matched to a gene; V was cut back by 4 bases and J by 3 bases. The CDR3 DNA reads as TGCGCCAGCAGCCCACAGACAGGGGACTATGGCTACACCTTC. Amino acids: CASSPQTGDYGYTF.

This clonotype was detected many times. The chain has TRBV9 and TRBJ2-1, with D possibly called TRBD1 or TRBD2 (5 bases each). The V gene lost 2 bases and the J gene lost 5 bases, with 20 bases spanning the gap. CDR3 size: 17 residues. The germline CDR1 and CDR2 sequences are SGDLS and YYNGEE. The CDR3 here is CASSVLGNEGLHNEQFF. The CDR3 bases are TGTGCCAGCAGCGTCTTGGGGAACGAGGGGCTACACAATGAGCAGTTCTTC.

The gene calls are TRBV11-2 and TRBJ2-4, with a weak D call TRBD1 (6 bases). Germline CDR1 SGHAT, CDR2 FQNNGV. The CDR3 totals 13 residues. Trimming shortened V by 1 base and J by 11 bases, and 12 bases separated the two germline ends. CDR3 loop: CASSLGEQGLQYF. CDR3 DNA: TGTGCCAGCAGCTTAGGGGAACAGGGCCTTCAGTACTTC. Together with reference TRBV11-2 and TRBJ2-4, the CDR3 gives the full variable domain: EAGVAQSPRYKIIEKRQSVAFWCNPISGHATLYWYQQILGQGPKLLIQFQNNGVVDDSQLPKDRFSAERLKGVDSTLKIQPAKLEDSAVYLCASSLGEQGLQYFGAGTRLSVL.

This clonotype was counted once. One end of the junction varies from germline; a read error may be responsible. The rearrangement joins TRBV7-6 to TRBJ2-6, with D possibly being TRBD1 (6 bases). This CDR3 is built from 15 residues. Germline CDR1 SGHVS, CDR2 FNYEAQ. In DNA, the CDR3 is TGTGCCAGCAGCCTTACAGGGTCTGGGGCCAACATCCTGACTTTC. It specifies CASSLTGSGANILTF.

This clonotype has at least ten counts. The chain has TRBV27 and TRBJ2-5; tentative D call: TRBD2 (6 bases). V was cut by 6 bases and J by 4 bases, with 12 bases left in between. CDR3 length: 13 residues. The germline V gene encodes CDR1 MNHEY and CDR2 SMNVEV (reference sequence). In DNA form, the CDR3 reads TGTGCCAGCAGACAGCGGGTCCTAGAGACCCAGTACTTC. Translated: CASRQRVLETQYF.

This chain connects TRBV27 to TRBJ2-5; TRBD1 is a possible D gene (8 bases). V was pared by 3 bases and J by 3 bases, with 23 bases between. The germline V gene encodes CDR1 MNHEY and CDR2 SMNVEV (reference sequence). This CDR3 has 18 amino acids. The CDR3 loop is CASSFSRRGLGREETQYF. CDR3 nucleotide sequence: TGTGCCAGCAGTTTCTCCCGCAGGGGGCTAGGGAGGGAAGAGACCCAGTACTTC.